These 26 T cell receptor beta chains were sequenced from one sample in a study of cytomegalovirus exposure and HLA in healthy donors (dated by TCRdb to 2015 to 2018). Library prep was done by the immunoSEQ multiplex PCR assay. The multiplex PCR relied on a mix of 60 forward primers for TCR Vbeta segments and 13 reverse primers for TCR Jbeta segments. TCRdb took this table from immuneACCESS and kept in-frame rearrangements with V and J called. Such tables lack part of the clones; where checked against another copy, unresolved V genes explain under half of the gap, and the rest is unexplained. The sample table lists over 100,000 clones, 83% of them with a count of one. About 2.5% of the sample comes from the top ten. The material sequenced was PBMCs. Receptors were obtained from a man aged 35-49 years in good health and CMV-seronegative.

This clone was seen more than once but under ten times. The V gene is TRBV29-1, the J gene TRBJ1-5; no reliable D call. Looked up from germline, CDR1 is SQVTM and CDR2 is ANQGSEA. With 5 bases removed from V and 0 bases from J, the gap between germline ends came to 11 bases. The CDR3 sequence is 14 residues long. CDR3: CSVLSSGSNQPQHF. CDR3 coding DNA: TGCAGCGTTCTTTCTTCGGGTAGCAATCAGCCCCAGCATTTT.

The chain joins TRBV30 to TRBJ1-2, with a tentative D call TRBD1 (6 bases). Germline V gene data show CDR1 as GTSNPN and CDR2 as SVGIG (reference sequence). V lost 0 bases to trimming and J lost 12 bases, with 20 bases between them. The CDR3 length is 14 residues. CDR3 coding DNA: TGTGCCTGGAGTGTACAGGGCAGGGGCCCGCTCCACACCTTC. Translating it yields CAWSVQGRGPLHTF.

The V call is TRBV2, the J call TRBJ1-1; D might be TRBD1 (6 bases). Between the trimmed V and J ends, which lost 0 bases and 2 bases, there was a span of 7 bases. The germline V gene has CDR1 SNHLY and CDR2 FYNNEI. The CDR3 is 14 amino acids. CDR3 sequence reads: CASSEAGGNTEAFF. CDR3 DNA: TGTGCCAGCAGTGAAGCAGGGGGAAACACTGAAGCTTTCTTT. Together with reference TRBV2 and TRBJ1-1, the CDR3 gives the full variable domain: EPEVTQTPSHQVTQMGQEVILRCVPISNHLYFYWYRQILGQKVEFLVSFYNNEISEKSEIFDDQFSVERPDGSNFTLKIRSTKLEDSAMYFCASSEAGGNTEAFFGQGTRLTVV.

V is TRBV5-6 and J is TRBJ2-4; the D gene is possibly TRBD2 (7 bases). The V gene's germline CDR1 is SGHDT and CDR2 YYEEEE. This CDR3 region has 18 residues. Trimming stripped 2 bases from V and 0 bases from J, with 18 bases between. CDR3: CASSFMGGQQLAKNIQYF. The CDR3 DNA reads as TGTGCCAGCAGCTTTATGGGGGGGCAGCAGCTAGCCAAAAACATTCAGTACTTC.

The chain links TRBV5-1 to TRBJ2-5; TRBD2 matches 13 bases. The germline V gene encodes CDR1 SGHRS and CDR2 YFSETQ. The CDR3 length is 16 residues. The V and J ends lost 5 bases and 0 bases, in that order; junction bases with no gene match: 4. In DNA, the CDR3 is TGCGCCAGCAGTTCGACTAGCGGGGGGTACCAAGAGACCCAGTACTTC. This codes for CASSSTSGGYQETQYF.

The chain carries TRBV2 and TRBJ2-3; 7 bases map to TRBD2. The CDR3 length is 14 residues. The trim removed 6 bases at V and 4 bases at J, leaving 7 bases unmatched. Germline lookup yields CDR1 SNHLY and CDR2 FYNNEI. The CDR3 nucleotides are TGTGCCAGCAGACTGGGAGGGGCCCCAGATACGCAGTATTTT. Protein product: CASRLGGAPDTQYF.

The gene calls are TRBV4-1 and TRBJ1-2; TRBD1 aligns across 7 bases. Germline V lookup: CDR1 MGHRA, CDR2 YSYEKL. This CDR3 comprises 14 residues. V trimming: 1 base; J trimming: 6 bases; junction bases outside the gene matches: 5. CDR3 sequence: CASSQGRTGDGYTF. The CDR3 DNA reads as TGCGCCAGCAGCCAAGGCCGGACAGGCGATGGCTACACCTTC.

In this sample, this clone turned up a few times. This sequence joins TRBV2 and TRBJ1-1, with D maybe TRBD1 (6 bases). Trimming took off 6 bases at V and 4 bases at J, with 18 bases between the two ends. Looked up from germline, CDR1 is SNHLY and CDR2 is FYNNEI. The CDR3 spans 15 residues. CDR3 sequence reads: CASRLEQGGGTEAFF. In DNA, the CDR3 is TGTGCCAGCAGGCTAGAACAGGGTGGCGGCACTGAAGCTTTCTTT.

This sequence joins TRBV6-5 and TRBJ1-1; TRBD1 agrees at 9 bases. Germline values: CDR1 MNHEY, CDR2 SVGAGI. CDR3 size: 12 residues. V was clipped by 5 bases and J by 7 bases; unmatched bases: 2. The CDR3 DNA sequence: TGTGCCAGCAGTGGGGACAGGGATGAAGCTTTCTTT. Amino acid sequence: CASSGDRDEAFF.

V usage is TRBV18 and J usage is TRBJ2-2, with D possibly TRBD2 on 5 matching bases. The CDR3 consists of 17 residues. V was trimmed by 3 bases and J by 2 bases, leaving 16 bases between them. Germline CDR1 is KGHSH and CDR2 is LQKENI. CDR3 in DNA: TGTGCCAGCTCACCTAATCCATGGAGCGGTAACACCGGGGAGCTGTTTTTT. Residues: CASSPNPWSGNTGELFF.

The chain carries TRBV19 and TRBJ1-6, with TRBD1 as a possible D gene (5 bases). The V gene's germline CDR1 is LNHDA and CDR2 SQIVND (reference sequence). The CDR3 runs 14 residues. Trimming took off 4 bases at V and 7 bases at J, with 11 bases between the two ends. For the CDR3, the DNA is TGTGCCAGTAGTACCGACAGCAGAAATTCACCCCTCCACTTT. This encodes CASSTDSRNSPLHF. Full variable domain (rest looked up from reference TRBV19 and TRBJ1-6): DGGITQSPKYLFRKEGQNVTLSCEQNLNHDAMYWYRQDPGQGLRLIYYSQIVNDFQKGDIAEGYSVSREKKESFPLTVTSAQKNPTAFYLCASSTDSRNSPLHFGNGTRLTVT.

The J gene is TRBJ2-7, the V gene TRBV6-6; 9 bases are a match to TRBD1. V was pared by 6 bases and J by 6 bases, with 9 bases of the junction left unmatched. Germline CDR1 and CDR2: MNHNY and SVGAGI (reference sequence). This CDR3 contains 14 residues. In DNA, the CDR3 is TGTGCCAGCAGACCGGGACAGGGAGGTTCCGAGCAGTACTTC. This encodes CASRPGQGGSEQYF.

The chain is built from TRBV6-5 and TRBJ2-7; D may be TRBD2 (5 bases). This CDR3 comprises 13 residues. CDR1 is MNHEY and CDR2 is SVGAGI in the germline V gene. V shed 6 bases and J shed 3 bases, with 12 bases lying between them. CDR3 sequence: CASSRGRGYEQYF. In DNA form, the CDR3 reads TGTGCCAGCAGCCGCGGACGGGGCTACGAGCAGTACTTC.

The chain couples TRBV10-3 to TRBJ2-5, with 9 bases fitting TRBD2. The CDR3 sequence is 21 residues long. V dropped 2 bases and J dropped 4; count of bases not matched to a gene: 23. Germline lookup yields CDR1 ENHRY and CDR2 SYGVKD. This CDR3 reads CAISENSGGGAAGGLRETQYF. The CDR3 DNA is TGTGCCATCAGTGAGAATTCCGGAGGGGGAGCAGCGGGGGGATTGCGAGAGACCCAGTACTTC.

This clone has just a few counts. The CDR3 loop is CASSVRHFLTRCGGAEHYGYTF. DNA for the CDR3: TGTGCCAGCAGCGTTCGACACTTCTTGACGCGGTGCGGGGGCGCAGAACACTATGGCTACACCTTC. The rearrangement joins TRBV9 to TRBJ1-2; weak D call: TRBD1 (6 bases). This CDR3 spans 22 amino acids. The ends were cut back, 2 bases at V and 3 bases at J, with 35 bases in the middle. CDR1 and CDR2 from the germline V gene are SGDLS and YYNGEE.

The chain couples TRBV20-1 to TRBJ2-5; no clear D. This CDR3 has 11 amino acids. Trimming removed 0 bases at V and 5 bases at J, with 4 bases between. The germline CDR1 and CDR2 sequences are DFQATT and SNEGSKA (reference sequence). CDR3 protein: CSARERETQYF. The CDR3 coding sequence is TGCAGTGCTAGAGAGAGGGAGACCCAGTACTTC.

The chain carries TRBV2 and TRBJ2-1; 9 nucleotides line up with TRBD1. The CDR3 loop spans 16 amino acids. The germline V gene encodes CDR1 SNHLY and CDR2 FYNNEI. The ends lost 9 bases at V and 5 bases at J; junction bases unmatched: 14. The CDR3 DNA reads as TGTGCCAGAAATGGTGACCGGGACAGGGTAAACAATGAGCAGTTCTTC. Translating it yields CARNGDRDRVNNEQFF.

The CDR3 spells CASSFLTGGWETQYF. Written as DNA, the CDR3 is TGTGCCAGCAGTTTCCTGACTGGAGGGTGGGAGACCCAGTACTTC. V and J are TRBV28 and TRBJ2-5; D is perhaps TRBD2 (6 bases). V was trimmed by 3 bases and J by 5 bases, leaving 16 bases between them. The CDR3 spans 15 residues. CDR1 and CDR2 (germline): MDHEN, SYDVKM.

The chain carries TRBV9 and TRBJ2-2, with TRBD1 matching over 8 bases. The CDR3 sequence is 16 residues long. Germline V gene lookup returns CDR1 SGDLS and CDR2 YYNGEE. After removal of 3 bases from V and 6 bases from J, the junction contained 10 bases not matched to a gene. As DNA, the CDR3 is TGTGCCAGCAGCGCAGGGACAGGACATTTTGCCGGGGAGCTGTTTTTT. Amino acid sequence: CASSAGTGHFAGELFF. Complete variable domain (other parts from reference TRBV9 and TRBJ2-2): DSGVTQTPKHLITATGQRVTLRCSPRSGDLSVYWYQQSLDQGLQFLIQYYNGEERAKGNILERFSAQQFPDLHSELNLSSLELGDSALYFCASSAGTGHFAGELFFGEGSRLTVL.

The V call is TRBV4-1, the J call TRBJ2-7; maybe TRBD2 (6 bases). Germline CDR1 MGHRA, CDR2 YSYEKL. Trimming removed 3 bases from V and 6 bases from J, with 9 bases in between. The CDR3 is made up of 12 amino acids. CDR3 sequence reads: CASSQGGSEQYF. The CDR3 region has the DNA TGCGCCAGCAGCCAGGGGGGAAGCGAGCAGTACTTC.

The chain couples TRBV2 to TRBJ2-3; TRBD2 agrees at 7 bases. V lost 2 bases, J lost 8 bases, and 10 bases stayed unmatched. CDR1 is SNHLY and CDR2 is FYNNEI in the germline V gene. The CDR3 has 15 residues. The DNA of the CDR3 is TGTGCCAGCAGTGAATCCGGGGGGAGCATGGGTACGCAGTATTTT. The encoded protein is CASSESGGSMGTQYF.

This clone turned up a few times. This chain uses TRBV12-2 with TRBJ2-2; the table calls TRBD2, which could not be checked here. TRBV12-2 is classified as a pseudogene. This CDR3 has 16 amino acids. The CDR3 sequence: CASRLAQGRETGELFF. DNA of the CDR3: TGTGCAAGTCGCTTAGCTCAGGGGCGGGAGACCGGGGAGCTGTTTTTT.

The rearrangement links TRBV7-3 to TRBJ2-7; D perhaps matches TRBD1 (5 bases). Germline V gene lookup returns CDR1 SGHTA and CDR2 FQGTGA. This CDR3 contains 13 residues. The ends were cut back, 5 bases at V and 5 bases at J, with 13 bases in the middle. Here the CDR3 DNA reads TGTGCCAGCAGCCTAAGATGGGGCAACGAGCAGTACTTC. Amino acid sequence: CASSLRWGNEQYF.

The DNA for the CDR3 is TGTGCCAGCGGGACAGGGGGGCCATTGGCTACCTTC. Protein sequence: CASGTGGPLATF. V usage is TRBV6-1 and J usage is TRBJ1-2, with TRBD1 identical over 11 bases. V shed 8 bases, J shed 14 bases, and the junction held 10 bases outside the gene matches. The V gene's germline CDR1 is MNHNS and CDR2 SASEGT. This CDR3 comprises 12 residues.

The V and J genes are TRBV12-5 and TRBJ2-3; D might be TRBD2 (6 bases). Germline V CDR1 and CDR2: LGHNT, FRNRAP. The CDR3 runs to 13 residues. The V and J ends lost 6 bases and 5 bases respectively, with 12 bases between them. Here the CDR3 reads CASGPSGEDTQYF. As DNA, the CDR3 is TGTGCTAGTGGCCCCTCGGGGGAAGATACGCAGTATTTT.

This chain joins TRBV21-1 and TRBJ2-7; the D call of TRBD1 is as the table states it, not checked on the DNA. TRBV21-1 is a documented pseudogene. This CDR3 is built from 15 residues. The CDR3 is CASSKVRTASYEQYF. The CDR3 DNA is TGTGCCAGCAGCAAGGTCAGGACAGCGTCCTACGAGCAGTACTTC.